This TCR beta chain was recorded in a study of early T cells in non-severe SARS-CoV-2 infection. Study at large: Investigators sequenced bulk RNA drawn from unsorted whole blood, and chains remained unpaired.

Many counts were recorded for this clonotype. Tagging with unique molecular identifiers was applied to individual cDNA molecules. TCRdb analysed the 5' RACE reads with MiXCR anew, one entry per CDR3 protein. The table lists fewer than 40,000 distinct CDR3 sequences, around 3.9% of them singletons. CDR1 and CDR2 (germline): LGHDT, YNNKEL (reference sequence). There are 13 residues in the CDR3. Unmatched junction bases numbered 7, after V lost 1 base and J lost 15 bases. Sequencing was performed on whole blood. The gene calls are TRBV3-1 and TRBJ2-1; 9 positions agree with TRBD2. The receptor was isolated from an adult who was a healthcare worker with PCR-confirmed SARS-CoV-2 infection or an uninfected control (not recorded which). The CDR3 is CASSQGVAGVRFF. The CDR3 bases are TGTGCCAGCAGCCAAGGAGTAGCGGGGGTTCGGTTCTTC.